This T cell receptor beta chain comes out of a study of CD8 T cells in ankylosing spondylitis. Study-wide findings and caveats: As for the disease-linked clones, they showed a CD8+ phenotype and occurred at relatively low frequencies in peripheral blood. Reportedly, matched ankylosing spondylitis synovial fluid was significantly enriched for disease-linked clones. Characteristic of ankylosing spondylitis blood, it appeared, was a TCR beta motif comprising several highly homologous variants.

TCRdb reanalysed the 5' RACE reads using MiXCR and keeps one entry per CDR3 protein. This repertoire shows just over 300,000 distinct CDR3 sequences, 20% found once; its top ten account for 3.5%. CDR1 is SGHKS and CDR2 is YYEKEE in the germline V gene (reference sequence). CDR3 length: 14 amino acids. The V and J ends lost 7 bases and 0 bases, in that order; junction bases with no gene match: 7. This clonotype was seen a few times. What it binds is not known. What was sequenced was blood, either unsorted or a sorted T cell fraction (not recorded which). The V gene is TRBV5-5, the J gene TRBJ2-7; 7 positions agree with TRBD2. The receptor was isolated from a female donor with ankylosing spondylitis or in good health (not recorded which). The CDR3 DNA sequence: TGTGCCAGCGGTTTTGGCGGGAGCTCCTACGAGCAGTACTTC. It is translated as CASGFGGSSYEQYF.